The entry below describes one T cell receptor (beta chain). Its antigen is currently unknown. This sample was taken from a study of cytotoxic CD8 clonotypes in ibrutinib-treated CLL. Study at large: There were some 10 relapsed/refractory patients and more than 14 treatment-naive patients, and roughly 18 were IGHV unmutated. Collecting the response samples happened after a median approximately twelve months of treatment, with a range of 6 to 36. The study, taken as a whole, reports: Public clonotypes occurred uncommonly; on treatment, they contracted or remained stable. Measured clonality at baseline was greater than in age-matched healthy donors and tracked with circulating CD8+ T-cell counts.

Assay: immunoSEQ multiplex PCR; the TCRdb copy retains only in-frame clones and omits some. The table includes about 49,000 clones, roughly 50% detected once. V shed 6 bases, J shed 2 bases, and the junction held 7 bases outside the gene matches. The CDR3 spans 15 residues. Germline V gene lookup returns CDR1 LNHNV and CDR2 YYDKDF (reference sequence). This chain uses TRBV15 with TRBJ2-3; 8 bases map to TRBD2. The sequencing here drew on PBMCs, taken after 12 months of ibrutinib treatment. The sequence was collected from a human donor with chronic lymphocytic leukemia. In DNA form, the CDR3 reads TGTGCCACCAGAATGCCGGGAGGGGCCACAGATACGCAGTATTTT. Protein: CATRMPGGATDTQYF. Variable domain in full (rest from reference TRBV15 and TRBJ2-3): DAMVIQNPRYQVTQFGKPVTLSCSQTLNHNVMYWYQQKSSQAPKLLFHYYDKDFNNEADTPDNFQSRRPNTSFCFLDIRSPGLGDTAMYLCATRMPGGATDTQYFGPGTRLTVL.